Listed below are T cell receptor beta chains from one sample, sequenced in a study of shared clonotypes between healthy human individuals. Libraries were prepared by immunoSEQ multiplex PCR; TCRdb keeps only in-frame clonotypes and omits some of them. The repertoire includes about a million clones, about 74% of them detected once, and around 1.5% sits in the top ten. The sequenced sample was memory CD4+ T cells sorted from blood. The receptors derive from a man aged 18 to 29 in good health. Each CDR3 is given with its conserved first and last residue. Fields, in order: clone size, V gene, D gene, CDR3 length, J gene, CDR3 protein, CDR3 DNA. A D gene is named only where the DNA matches it firmly. Expanded clones get a size class; other rows say once, few or many, or leave the size out.

-,TRBV5-1,-,16,TRBJ2-7,CASSLDPGVRSAEQYF,TGCGCCAGCAGCTTGGATCCCGGGGTAAGGTCCGCCGAGCAGTACTTC
-,TRBV19,TRBD2,14,TRBJ2-3,CASRGTIGADTQYF,TGTGCCAGTAGGGGGACTATTGGCGCAGATACGCAGTATTTT
-,TRBV6-5,-,13,TRBJ1-2,CASRLLANYGYTF,TGTGCCAGCAGACTGTTAGCTAACTATGGCTACACCTTC
-,TRBV19,-,16,TRBJ1-4,CASRSGGYATNEKLFF,TGTGCCAGCCGGTCGGGGGGATATGCAACTAATGAAAAACTGTTTTTT
-,TRBV6-1,-,13,TRBJ1-1,CASRLTSGAAAFF,TGTGCCAGCAGACTCACCTCAGGGGCGGCGGCTTTCTTT
-,TRBV6-4,TRBD2,18,TRBJ2-3,CASSISSGTSGGTDTQYF,TGTGCCAGCAGTATATCTTCCGGGACTAGCGGGGGCACAGATACGCAGTATTTT
-,TRBV7-2,-,14,TRBJ2-5,CASSLGLSLETQYF,TGTGCCAGCAGCTTGGGACTTTCCCTAGAGACCCAGTACTTC
-,TRBV19,-,15,TRBJ1-5,CASSPLQGRNQPQHF,TGTGCCAGTTCGCCTCTTCAGGGACGCAATCAGCCCCAGCATTTT
-,TRBV2,-,12,TRBJ1-5,CASNSEGQPQHF,TGTGCCAGCAACAGCGAGGGACAGCCCCAGCATTTT
few,TRBV19,-,16,TRBJ1-5,CASSIGVSARNQPQHF,TGTGCCAGTAGTATCGGGGTTTCCGCCCGCAATCAGCCCCAGCATTTT
-,TRBV28,-,12,TRBJ2-2,CASRRGGGELFF,TGTGCCAGCAGGAGGGGAGGCGGGGAGCTGTTTTTT
few,TRBV28,TRBD1,16,TRBJ1-4,CASSLPGTGGFEKLFF,TGTGCCAGCAGTTTACCCGGGACAGGGGGCTTTGAAAAACTGTTTTTT
-,TRBV7-6,-,15,TRBJ2-3,CASSQNGGPTDTQYF,TGTGCCAGCAGCCAGAACGGGGGCCCCACAGATACGCAGTATTTT
-,TRBV7-2,-,13,TRBJ2-2,CASSPMATGELFF,TGTGCCAGCAGCCCTATGGCAACCGGGGAGCTGTTTTTT
-,TRBV5-8,-,15,TRBJ1-6,CASSLERDGNSPLHF,TGTGCCAGCAGCTTGGAGAGGGATGGTAATTCACCCCTCCACTTT
-,TRBV19,-,14,TRBJ1-6,CASSSLGLILTLHF,TGTGCCAGTAGTTCCCTCGGACTCATACTAACCCTCCACTTT
once,TRBV19,TRBD2,16,TRBJ2-7,CASSYRLADPSYEQYF,TGTGCCAGTAGCTACCGACTAGCGGATCCCTCCTACGAGCAGTACTTC
-,TRBV7-2,-,14,TRBJ2-1,CASSSKGTYNEQFF,TGTGCCAGCAGCTCGAAGGGTACTTACAATGAGCAGTTCTTC
-,TRBV10-3,-,15,TRBJ1-5,CAISESGGGNQPQHF,TGTGCCATCAGTGAGTCGGGGGGTGGCAATCAGCCCCAGCATTTT
few,TRBV5-4,-,16,TRBJ2-2,CASSRDGVMNTGELFF,TGTGCCAGCAGCCGGGACGGAGTCATGAACACCGGGGAGCTGTTTTTT
-,TRBV28,-,12,TRBJ2-7,CASSRGLYEQYF,TGTGCCAGCAGTAGGGGTTTATACGAGCAGTACTTC
-,TRBV6-1,-,14,TRBJ1-2,CASNERGVDYGYTF,TGTGCCAGCAATGAGCGCGGAGTAGACTATGGCTACACCTTC
-,TRBV5-4,TRBD1,14,TRBJ2-3,CASSSGQDTDTQYF,TGTGCCAGCAGCTCCGGACAGGACACAGATACGCAGTATTTT
-,TRBV6-5,TRBD1,14,TRBJ1-6,CASRPTGGFTPLHF,TGTGCCAGCAGGCCCACAGGGGGCTTTACACCCCTCCACTTT
-,TRBV29-1,-,12,TRBJ1-1,CSVVYDTSEAFF,TGCAGCGTTGTTTACGACACAAGTGAAGCTTTCTTT
-,TRBV5-4,TRBD1,14,TRBJ2-7,CASSSGQGNSEQYF,TGTGCCAGCAGTTCGGGACAGGGGAATTCCGAGCAGTACTTC
-,TRBV10-1,-,14,TRBJ2-1,CASSDTGGYNEQFF,TGCGCCAGCAGTGACACTGGGGGTTACAATGAGCAGTTCTTC
-,TRBV7-2,-,16,TRBJ1-3,CASSLAGSFSGNTIYF,TGTGCCAGCAGCCTGGCCGGGAGTTTCTCTGGAAACACCATATATTTT
-,TRBV5-4,TRBD2,17,TRBJ2-1,CASSPASGGGATNEQFF,TGTGCCAGCAGCCCCGCGAGTGGCGGGGGGGCAACTAATGAGCAGTTCTTC
-,TRBV11-2,TRBD2,15,TRBJ2-7,CASSLVGIAGDEQYF,TGTGCCAGCAGCTTAGTGGGGATAGCGGGAGACGAGCAGTACTTC
-,TRBV27,-,13,TRBJ2-6,CASSFTGANVLTF,TGTGCCAGCAGTTTTACTGGGGCCAACGTCCTGACTTTC
-,TRBV4-3,TRBD2,16,TRBJ2-3,CASSQDMGTRLNTQYF,TGCGCCAGCAGCCAAGATATGGGGACTAGGCTTAATACGCAGTATTTT
-,TRBV2,TRBD1,14,TRBJ2-5,CASSLGTGQETQYF,TGTGCCAGCAGTCTTGGGACAGGTCAAGAGACCCAGTACTTC
-,TRBV5-1,TRBD2,18,TRBJ2-1,CASSTGTSGRASYNEQFF,TGCGCCAGCAGCACGGGGACTAGCGGGAGAGCCTCCTACAATGAGCAGTTCTTC
-,TRBV20-1,-,11,TRBJ1-2,CSSKGLYGYTF,TGCAGTTCGAAGGGACTCTATGGCTACACCTTC
-,TRBV5-6,TRBD2,15,TRBJ2-2,CASSWGSGGPGELFF,TGTGCCAGCAGCTGGGGCAGCGGGGGCCCCGGGGAGCTGTTTTTT
-,TRBV6-6,-,14,TRBJ2-3,CASSYRQGKDTQYF,TGTGCCAGCAGTTACCGGCAGGGGAAAGATACGCAGTATTTT
-,TRBV30,-,15,TRBJ1-6,CAWSVGPGLNSPLHF,TGTGCCTGGAGTGTAGGCCCAGGGCTTAATTCACCCCTCCACTTT
once,TRBV9,-,15,TRBJ2-7,CASSVAAGLSYEQYF,TGTGCCAGCAGCGTAGCGGCAGGACTCTCCTACGAGCAGTACTTC
once,TRBV27,-,15,TRBJ1-3,CASKRGASSGNTIYF,TGTGCCAGCAAACGAGGGGCAAGCTCTGGAAACACCATATATTTT
few,TRBV19,TRBD1,13,TRBJ1-5,CASSRDRGQPQHF,TGTGCCAGTAGTAGGGACAGGGGCCAGCCCCAGCATTTT
-,TRBV28,TRBD1,15,TRBJ1-5,CASSLGAQGGQPQHF,TGTGCCAGCAGTTTAGGGGCACAGGGGGGTCAGCCCCAGCATTTT
-,TRBV6-1,TRBD1,16,TRBJ2-5,CASSDRQGRVQETQYF,TGTGCCAGCAGTGATCGACAGGGTCGAGTACAAGAGACCCAGTACTTC
-,TRBV19,-,15,TRBJ1-2,CASSSRVEANYGYTF,TGTGCCAGTAGTTCCAGGGTGGAAGCTAACTATGGCTACACCTTC
-,TRBV7-9,-,15,TRBJ2-4,CASSLLDGVFDIQYF,TGTGCCAGCAGCTTATTAGATGGGGTTTTTGACATTCAGTACTTC
-,TRBV7-9,TRBD1,15,TRBJ2-7,CASSSQTGSSYEQYF,TGTGCCAGCAGCTCTCAGACAGGGAGCTCCTACGAGCAGTACTTC
few,TRBV7-2,TRBD2,15,TRBJ2-5,CASSLVAGGQETQYF,TGTGCCAGCAGCTTAGTTGCGGGAGGGCAAGAGACCCAGTACTTC
-,TRBV7-2,TRBD2,16,TRBJ2-7,CASSLADSGRAVEQYF,TGTGCCAGCAGCTTAGCTGATAGCGGGAGGGCCGTCGAGCAGTACTTC
few,TRBV7-2,-,15,TRBJ1-2,CASSPAVQGGYGYTF,TGTGCCAGCAGCCCCGCAGTTCAAGGGGGTTATGGCTACACCTTC
-,TRBV6-5,TRBD2,14,TRBJ2-3,CAASGGRGTDTQYF,TGTGCCGCTTCGGGGGGGCGGGGCACAGATACGCAGTATTTT
once,TRBV5-8,-,17,TRBJ2-5,CASSLGRGAASQETQYF,TGTGCCAGCAGCTTGGGCCGGGGGGCGGCCTCACAAGAGACCCAGTACTTC
-,TRBV27,TRBD1,12,TRBJ2-7,CASSFDRGKQYF,TGTGCCAGCAGTTTCGACAGGGGGAAGCAGTACTTC
-,TRBV2,-,12,TRBJ2-7,CASSDQGYEQYF,TGTGCCAGCAGTGACCAGGGTTACGAGCAGTACTTC